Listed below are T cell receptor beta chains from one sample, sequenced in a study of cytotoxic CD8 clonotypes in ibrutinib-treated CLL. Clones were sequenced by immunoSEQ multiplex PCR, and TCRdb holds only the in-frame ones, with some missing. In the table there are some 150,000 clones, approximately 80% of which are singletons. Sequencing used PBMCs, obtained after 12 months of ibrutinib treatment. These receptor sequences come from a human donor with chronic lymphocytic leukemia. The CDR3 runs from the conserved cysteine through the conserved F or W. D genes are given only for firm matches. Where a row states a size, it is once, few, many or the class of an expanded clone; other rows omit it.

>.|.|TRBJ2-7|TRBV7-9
TGTGCCAGCACTTTCACGGGGACCTACGAGCAGTACTTC
CASTFTGTYEQYF
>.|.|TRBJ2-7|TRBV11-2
TGTGCCAGCAGCCAAAAGATTGGGTGGCCCGACGAGCAGTACTTC
CASSQKIGWPDEQYF
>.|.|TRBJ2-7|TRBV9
TGTGCCAGCAGCGTAGCAGGAGGGGGATACGAGCAGTACTTC
CASSVAGGGYEQYF
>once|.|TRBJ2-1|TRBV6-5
TGTGCCAGCAGTTTCGGGAGTTCGTCGTACAATGAGCAGTTCTTC
CASSFGSSSYNEQFF
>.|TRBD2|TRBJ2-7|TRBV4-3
TGCGCCAGCAGCGAGACTAGCGGGAGGGACGACGAGCAGTACTTC
CASSETSGRDDEQYF
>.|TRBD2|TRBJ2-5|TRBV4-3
TGCGCCAGCAGCCAAGTTGCGACTAGCGGGAGGGGGAGAGAGACCCAGTACTTC
CASSQVATSGRGRETQYF
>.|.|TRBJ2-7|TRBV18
TGTGCCAGCTCACCATTGAGTCTTTACGAGCAGTACTTC
CASSPLSLYEQYF
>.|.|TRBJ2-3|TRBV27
TGTGCCAGCAGTCCCTGGGGGGAGGCAGATACGCAGTATTTT
CASSPWGEADTQYF
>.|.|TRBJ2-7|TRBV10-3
TGTGCCACCAATCCTGGTGGAGGGGGCTTTTCCCACGAGCAGTACTTC
CATNPGGGGFSHEQYF
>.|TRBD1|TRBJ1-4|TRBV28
TGTGCCAGCAGTTCCTGGACAGGCGACAATGAAAAACTGTTTTTT
CASSSWTGDNEKLFF
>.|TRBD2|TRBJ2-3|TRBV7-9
TGTGCCAGCAGCTTAGCGCCCAGCGGGAGGAGACATACGCAGTATTTT
CASSLAPSGRRHTQYF
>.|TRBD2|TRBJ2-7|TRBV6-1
TGTGCCACTAAGAAAAGCGGGAGCCCCACCTACGAGCAGTACTTC
CATKKSGSPTYEQYF
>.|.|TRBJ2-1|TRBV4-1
TGCGCCAGCAGCCAAGCGTACAATGAGCAGTTCTTC
CASSQAYNEQFF
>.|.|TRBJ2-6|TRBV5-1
TGCGCCAGCAGCGCTTTGACAGCCTCTGGGGCCAACGTCCTGACTTTC
CASSALTASGANVLTF
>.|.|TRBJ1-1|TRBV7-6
TGTGCCAGCAGCTTAGCGCAGGGTGTGAACACTGAAGCTTTCTTT
CASSLAQGVNTEAFF
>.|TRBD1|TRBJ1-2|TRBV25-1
TGTGCCAGCAGTGATCCCGGACAGGGCCTAACGGGGGGCTACACCTTC
CASSDPGQGLTGGYTF
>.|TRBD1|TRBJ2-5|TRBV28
TGTGCCAGCAGTCGTCCCGGGACAGGGATTGGTCGGAAGACCCAGTACTTC
CASSRPGTGIGRKTQYF
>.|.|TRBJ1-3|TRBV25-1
TGTGCCAGCAGTCGGTCGGTCTCTGGAAACACCATATATTTT
CASSRSVSGNTIYF
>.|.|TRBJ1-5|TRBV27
TGTGCCAGCAGTTTCAACAGGGGCAATCAGCCCCAGCATTTT
CASSFNRGNQPQHF
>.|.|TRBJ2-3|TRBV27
TGTGCCAGCAGTTTGGACAGAATTTTTTCCACAGATACGCAGTATTTT
CASSLDRIFSTDTQYF